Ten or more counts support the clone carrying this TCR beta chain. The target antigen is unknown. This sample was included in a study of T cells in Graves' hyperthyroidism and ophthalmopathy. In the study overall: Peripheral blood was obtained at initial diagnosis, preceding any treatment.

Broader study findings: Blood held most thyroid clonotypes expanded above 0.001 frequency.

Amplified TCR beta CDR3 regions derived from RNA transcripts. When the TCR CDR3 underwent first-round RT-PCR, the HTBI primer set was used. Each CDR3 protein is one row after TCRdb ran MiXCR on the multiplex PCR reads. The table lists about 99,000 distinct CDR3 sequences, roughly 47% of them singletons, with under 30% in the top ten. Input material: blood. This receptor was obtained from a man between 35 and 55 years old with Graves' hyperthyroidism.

CDR3: CASRLAGEVLEQYF. CDR3 nucleotide sequence: TGTGCCAGCAGACTAGCGGGAGAAGTATTAGAGCAGTACTTC. This chain connects TRBV28 to TRBJ2-7; 11 bases line up with TRBD2. V was pared by 6 bases and J by 7 bases, with 8 bases of the junction left unmatched. The CDR3 consists of 14 residues. Germline assignment: CDR1 MDHEN and CDR2 SYDVKM. The variable domain in full, with the rest retrieved from reference TRBV28 and TRBJ2-7, is DVKVTQSSRYLVKRTGEKVFLECVQDMDHENMFWYRQDPGLGLRLIYFSYDVKMKEKGDIPEGYSVSREKKERFSLILESASTNQTSMYLCASRLAGEVLEQYFGPGTRLTVT.